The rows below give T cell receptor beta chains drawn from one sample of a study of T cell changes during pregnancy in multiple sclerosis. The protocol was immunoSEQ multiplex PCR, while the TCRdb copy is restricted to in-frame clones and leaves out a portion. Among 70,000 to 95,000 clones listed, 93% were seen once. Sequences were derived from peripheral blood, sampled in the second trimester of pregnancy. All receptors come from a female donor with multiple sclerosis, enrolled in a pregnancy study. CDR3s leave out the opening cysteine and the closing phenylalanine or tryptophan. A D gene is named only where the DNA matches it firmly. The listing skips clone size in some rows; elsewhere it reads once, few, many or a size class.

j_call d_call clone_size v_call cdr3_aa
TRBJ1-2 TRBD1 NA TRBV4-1 ASSSEMTGPYGYT
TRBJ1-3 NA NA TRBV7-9 ASSHPAPGEEFSGNTIY
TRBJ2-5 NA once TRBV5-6 ASSPKGERATQY
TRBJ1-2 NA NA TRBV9 ASSVGSPDYGYT
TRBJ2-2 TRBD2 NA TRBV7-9 ASSYPGLAGRIGELF
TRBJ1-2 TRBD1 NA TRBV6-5 ASHRDRDYGYT
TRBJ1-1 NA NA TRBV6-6 ASSIPTGGNTEAF
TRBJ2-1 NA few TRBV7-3 ASSQLGSPMDEQF
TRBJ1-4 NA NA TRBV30 AWSAGTHNEKLF
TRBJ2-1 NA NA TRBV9 ASSVAVDQGQF
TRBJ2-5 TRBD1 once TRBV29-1 SVLLGTGFQETQY
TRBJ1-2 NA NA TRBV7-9 ASTSPVGGVYGYT
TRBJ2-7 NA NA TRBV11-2 ASSLGTQGYEQY
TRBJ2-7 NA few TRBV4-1 ASSQERGFLGNSYEQY
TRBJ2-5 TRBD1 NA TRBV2 ASSGTGRETQY
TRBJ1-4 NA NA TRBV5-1 ASSAIADYNEKLF
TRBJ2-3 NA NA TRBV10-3 AIRTMGPGGDTQY
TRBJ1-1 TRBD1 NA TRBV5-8 ASSSYRGSMNTEAF
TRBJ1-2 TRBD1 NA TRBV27 ASRQDREGYGYT
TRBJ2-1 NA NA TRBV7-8 ASTPPRQPSYNEQF
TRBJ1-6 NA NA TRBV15 ATKGGAYQSPLH
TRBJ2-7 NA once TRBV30 AWSVRDGGWEQY
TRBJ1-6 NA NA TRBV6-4 ASRQGGSYNSPLH
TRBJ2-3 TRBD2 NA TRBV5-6 ASSLLGTSGGYTDTQY
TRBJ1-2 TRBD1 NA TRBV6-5 ASSTGTGNGYT
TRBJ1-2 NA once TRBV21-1 ASSKGTGENDYYGYT
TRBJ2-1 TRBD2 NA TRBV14 ASSPQRGAFAEQF
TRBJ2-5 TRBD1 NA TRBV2 ASETGGPEETQY
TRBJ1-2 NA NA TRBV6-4 ASSDEGDRGGYT
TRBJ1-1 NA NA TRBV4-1 ASSQEYRDTEAF
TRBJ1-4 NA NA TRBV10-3 AISEIQEEKLF
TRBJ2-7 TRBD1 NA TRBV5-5 ASSPIGTDSYEQY
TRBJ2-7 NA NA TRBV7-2 ASSLLAGDYEQY
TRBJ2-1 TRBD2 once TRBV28 ASSQFLLAPKLSGRGYNEQF
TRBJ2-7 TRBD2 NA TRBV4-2 ASSARGGPYEQY
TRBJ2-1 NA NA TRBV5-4 ASSLEGGSYNEQF
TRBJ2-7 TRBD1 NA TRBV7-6 ASSPLGGQGEQY
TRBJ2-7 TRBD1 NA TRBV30 AWSHGTAYEQY
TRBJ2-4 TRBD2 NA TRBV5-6 ASSVTSGSKNIQY
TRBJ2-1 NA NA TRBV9 ASSVGGGGSYNEQF
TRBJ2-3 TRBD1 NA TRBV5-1 ASSQDRVGDTQY
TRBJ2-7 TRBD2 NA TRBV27 ASSLSGLAGAYSYEQY
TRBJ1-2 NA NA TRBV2 ASSEHSYGYT
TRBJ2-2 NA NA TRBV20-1 SASSTGELF
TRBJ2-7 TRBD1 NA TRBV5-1 ASSLQGQGSEQY
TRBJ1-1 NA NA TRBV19 ASSIALRWNTEAF
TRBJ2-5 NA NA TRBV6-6 ASSYIGETQY
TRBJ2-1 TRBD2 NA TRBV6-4 ASSDAGGSYNEQF
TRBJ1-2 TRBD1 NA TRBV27 ASSLKGADGYT
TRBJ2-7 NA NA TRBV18 ASSIKGTGNYEQY
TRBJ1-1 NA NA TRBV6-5 ASSIRGSEAF
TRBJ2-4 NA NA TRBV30 AWSVWAGNIQY
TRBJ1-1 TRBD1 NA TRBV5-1 ASSWTGGTEAF
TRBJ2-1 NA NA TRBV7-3 ASSLDSPYNEQF
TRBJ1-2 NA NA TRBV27 ASSSTLSIRGYT